The entry below gives a single T cell receptor (beta chain) sequence along with its context. Its specificity is unknown. With V trimmed by 2 bases and J by 6 bases, 7 bases remained unmatched. This CDR3 has 15 amino acids. In germline, CDR1 is MNHEY, CDR2 SVGEGT. This record belongs to a study of blood T cells in healthy people across ages. Study-wide results and caveats: Roughly linearly, TCR beta diversity per million T cells fell as age increased.

The second PCR ran about 6 to 11 cycles with a sample-barcoded 5' primer and J-beta primers. TCRdb called the 5' RACE reads again in MiXCR, with one record for every CDR3 protein. Of nearly 800,000 distinct CDR3 sequences listed, 56% were seen once; the top ten hold 20% to 30%. Total RNA extracted from each sample amounted to at least 5.5 micrograms. The chain has TRBV6-2 or TRBV6-3 and TRBJ2-7; 10 bases agree with TRBD2. The source is a man in his forties in good health. The sample taken for sequencing was blood. The CDR3, as DNA: TGTGCCAGCAGTTACGCGTCACTAGCGGGGCCCGAGCAGTACTTC. Residues: CASSYASLAGPEQYF.